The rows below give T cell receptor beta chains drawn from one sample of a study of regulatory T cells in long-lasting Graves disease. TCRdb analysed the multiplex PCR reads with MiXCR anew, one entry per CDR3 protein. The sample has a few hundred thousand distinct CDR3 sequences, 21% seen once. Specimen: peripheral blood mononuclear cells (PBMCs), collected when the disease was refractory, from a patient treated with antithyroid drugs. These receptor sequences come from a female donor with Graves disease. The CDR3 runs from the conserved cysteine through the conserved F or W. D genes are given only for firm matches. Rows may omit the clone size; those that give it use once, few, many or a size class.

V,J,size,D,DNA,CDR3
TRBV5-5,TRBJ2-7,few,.,TGTGCCAGCAGCTTGAGGCAGGTACAGTCCTACGAGCAGTACTTC,CASSLRQVQSYEQYF
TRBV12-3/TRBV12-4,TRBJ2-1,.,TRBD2,TGTGCCAGCAGTTTTCCAGGGCAGGTGCGGGAGGACTACAATGAGCAGTTCTTC,CASSFPGQVREDYNEQFF
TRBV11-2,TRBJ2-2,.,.,TGTGCCAGCAGCTTAGGGATAGGACTAAGCACCGGGGAGCTGTTTTTT,CASSLGIGLSTGELFF
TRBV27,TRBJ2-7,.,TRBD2,TGTGCCAGCAGTTCGACCCCGGGACTAGCGGATTACAAGCAGTACTTC,CASSSTPGLADYKQYF
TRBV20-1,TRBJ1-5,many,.,TGCAGTGCTACCCTCAACGAAGATTATCGGGCCCAGCATTTT,CSATLNEDYRAQHF
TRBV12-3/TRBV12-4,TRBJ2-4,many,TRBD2,TGTGCCAGCAGTCCCCGGGCTAGCGGAGCCAAAAACATTCAGTACTTC,CASSPRASGAKNIQYF
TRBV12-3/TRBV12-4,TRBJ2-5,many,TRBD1,TGTGCCAGCAGCCGCACAGGGGATCGAGAGACCCAGTACTTC,CASSRTGDRETQYF
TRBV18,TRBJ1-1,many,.,TGTGCCAGCTCACCTGAGGGGACGAGCTCGAACACTGAAGCTTTCTTT,CASSPEGTSSNTEAFF
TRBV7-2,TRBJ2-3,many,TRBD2,TGTGCCAGCAGCACCACCGGGCTAGCGGGAGGAGGGGCAGATACGCAGTATTTT,CASSTTGLAGGGADTQYF
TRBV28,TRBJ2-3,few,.,TGTGCCAGCAGTCAGGGAGGACTCACAGATACGCAGTATTTT,CASSQGGLTDTQYF
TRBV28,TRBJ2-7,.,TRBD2,TGTGCCAGCAAAGGACTAGCGGACTTATCCTACGAGCAGTACTTC,CASKGLADLSYEQYF
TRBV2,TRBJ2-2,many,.,TGTGCCAGCAGACCATCCCAAAACACCGGGGAGCTGTTTTTT,CASRPSQNTGELFF
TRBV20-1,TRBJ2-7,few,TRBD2,TGCAGTGCTATTACTAGCGGGAGAGGTGTTTACGAGCAGTACTTC,CSAITSGRGVYEQYF
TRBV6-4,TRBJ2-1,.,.,TGTGCCAGCAGTGAGCAATTAGCGGTAGGATACAATGAGCAGTTCTTC,CASSEQLAVGYNEQFF
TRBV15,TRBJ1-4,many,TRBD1,TGTGCCACCAGCAGAGACAGGGGGGGCGAAAAACTGTTTTTT,CATSRDRGGEKLFF
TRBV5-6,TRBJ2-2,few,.,TGTGCCAGCAGCCCGAAAGGTATCAGGAACACCGGGGAGCTGTTTTTT,CASSPKGIRNTGELFF
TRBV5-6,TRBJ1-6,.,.,TGTGCCAGCAGCTTGGGTAGGGAATGGAATTCACCCCTCCACTTT,CASSLGREWNSPLHF
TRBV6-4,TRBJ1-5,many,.,TGTGCCAGCAGTTACGGCGGGGACACAAATCAGCCCCAGCATTTT,CASSYGGDTNQPQHF
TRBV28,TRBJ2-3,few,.,TGTGCCAGCAGTTTTGAAACCCGCATGCAGACAGATACGCAGTATTTT,CASSFETRMQTDTQYF
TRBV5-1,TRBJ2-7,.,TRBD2,TGCGCCAGCAGCCCCCTCGGAGCGGGATGGGGTTACGAGCAGTACTTC,CASSPLGAGWGYEQYF
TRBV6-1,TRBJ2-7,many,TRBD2,TGTGCCAGCAGTGACCCGGGACTAGCGGGAGTAGTCTTC,CASSDPGLAGVVF
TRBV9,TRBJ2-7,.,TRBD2,TGTGCCAGCAGCATAAGCGGGACGGGGTACGAGCAGTACTTC,CASSISGTGYEQYF
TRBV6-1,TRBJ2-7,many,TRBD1,TGTGCCAGCAGCACTAGGCGACAGGGAATCTCCTACGAACAGTACTTC,CASSTRRQGISYEQYF
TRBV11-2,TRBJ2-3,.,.,TGTGCCAGCAGGTTAAAGGACGGTTACACAGATACGCAGTATTTT,CASRLKDGYTDTQYF
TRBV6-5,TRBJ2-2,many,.,TGTGCCAGCAGTTACTACTCGAACACCGGGGAGCTGTTTTTT,CASSYYSNTGELFF
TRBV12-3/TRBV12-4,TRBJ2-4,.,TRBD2,TGTGCCAGCAGGCCTAGCGGAGGCCTTAAAAACATTCAGTACTTC,CASRPSGGLKNIQYF
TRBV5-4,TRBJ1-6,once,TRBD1,TGTGCCAGCAGACCAGACAGGGGGCTCTCACCCCTCCACTTT,CASRPDRGLSPLHF
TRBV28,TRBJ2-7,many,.,TGTGCCAGCAGTCGGGACCCGAGCTCCTACGAGCAGTACTTC,CASSRDPSSYEQYF
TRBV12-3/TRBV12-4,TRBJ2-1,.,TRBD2,TGTGCCAGCAGTTCTGGGACTAGCCAACGCGTCGACAATGAGCAGTTCTTC,CASSSGTSQRVDNEQFF
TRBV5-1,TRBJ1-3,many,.,TGCGCCAGCAGCTCGGAAGGGTCTGGAAACACCATATATTTT,CASSSEGSGNTIYF
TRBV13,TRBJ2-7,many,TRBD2,TGTGCCAGCAGCTCGATAGGGCTAGCGGGAGGGCCTAGGAACGAGCAGTACTTC,CASSSIGLAGGPRNEQYF
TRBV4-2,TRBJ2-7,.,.,TGTGCCAGCAGCCAAGGAAAAGCGGAGGGCTACGAGCAGTACTTC,CASSQGKAEGYEQYF
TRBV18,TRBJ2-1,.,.,TGTGCCAGCTCACCACCCAGTTTCGATGAGCAGTTCTTC,CASSPPSFDEQFF
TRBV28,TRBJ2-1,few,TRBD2,TGTGCCAGCAGCCTGCCTCTAGCGGGAGCCCGGGGGTACAATGAGCAGTTCTTC,CASSLPLAGARGYNEQFF
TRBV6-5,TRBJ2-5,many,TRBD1,TGTGCCAGCAGTTACTACGGACAGGGATTGGGGACCCAGTACTTC,CASSYYGQGLGTQYF
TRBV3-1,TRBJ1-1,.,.,TGTGCCAGCAGCCTTTTCAGTTCGGGGACTGAAGCTTTCTTT,CASSLFSSGTEAFF
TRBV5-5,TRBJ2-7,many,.,TGTGCCAGCAGCTTGGCGGAGGACGAGCAGTACTTC,CASSLAEDEQYF
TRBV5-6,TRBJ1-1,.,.,TGTGCCAGCAGCACGTCAGAGAACACTGAAGCTTTCTTT,CASSTSENTEAFF
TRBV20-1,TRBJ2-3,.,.,TGCAGTGCTAGATTGGGCAGGGGGGGTTTGGATACGCAGTATTTT,CSARLGRGGLDTQYF
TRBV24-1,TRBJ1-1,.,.,TGTGCCACCAGGTCGGGGGGGGAAGGACGGCACACTGAAGCTTTCTTT,CATRSGGEGRHTEAFF
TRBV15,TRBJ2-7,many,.,TGTGCCACCAGCAGAACCGGGACTCTAATCTACGAGCAGTACTTC,CATSRTGTLIYEQYF
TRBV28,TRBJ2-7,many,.,TGTGCCAGCAGTTTATCCGGGAGCGGTCTCTACGAGCAGTACTTC,CASSLSGSGLYEQYF
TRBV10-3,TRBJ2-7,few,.,TGTGCCATCCGGGTTGATAGCGAGGGCATGTCCTACGAGCAGTACTTC,CAIRVDSEGMSYEQYF
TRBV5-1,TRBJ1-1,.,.,TGCGCCAGCAGCTTGGGTGTAGGACCTGAAGCTTTCTTT,CASSLGVGPEAFF
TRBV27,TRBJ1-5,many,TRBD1,TGTGCCACCCGGCGGGACAGGGATAGCAATCAGCCCCAGCATTTT,CATRRDRDSNQPQHF
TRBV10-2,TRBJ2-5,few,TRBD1,TGCGCCACTGTTGGACAGGAAGAGACCCAGTACTTC,CATVGQEETQYF
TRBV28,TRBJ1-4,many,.,TGTGCCAGCAGTTTAGGGGGTGTTGTGGAAAAACTGTTTTTT,CASSLGGVVEKLFF
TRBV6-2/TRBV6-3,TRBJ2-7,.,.,TGTGCCAGCAGTTCCCTGGGGGAGCTGTACTTC,CASSSLGELYF
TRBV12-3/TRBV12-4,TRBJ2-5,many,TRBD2,TGTGCCAGCAGTTTAGGTAGCGGGAACCTTCAAGAGACCCAGTACTTC,CASSLGSGNLQETQYF
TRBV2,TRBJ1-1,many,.,TGTGCCAGCATGAACAGGGACCCCACTGAAGCTTTCTTT,CASMNRDPTEAFF
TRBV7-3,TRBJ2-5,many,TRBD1,TGTGCCAGCAGCTCCGGACAGGGGTCGGCCGAGACCCAGTACTTC,CASSSGQGSAETQYF
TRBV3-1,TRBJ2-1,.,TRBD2,TGTGCCAGCAGCCTCCTTAGCGGGACCTACAATGAGCAGTTCTTC,CASSLLSGTYNEQFF
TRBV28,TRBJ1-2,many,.,TGTGCCAGCAGTCCCCCGGGACACAAACTTATCTATGGCTACACCTTC,CASSPPGHKLIYGYTF
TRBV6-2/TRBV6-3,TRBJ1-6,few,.,TGTGCCAGACCCGGGTCATATAATTCACCCCTCCACTTT,CARPGSYNSPLHF
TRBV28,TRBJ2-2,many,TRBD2,TGTGCCAGCAGTCCCGGGACTAGCGACTTCACCGGGGAGCTGTTTTTT,CASSPGTSDFTGELFF